The 5 T cell receptor beta chains below come from one sample, sequenced in a study of T-cell reconstitution after alpha-beta-depleted transplantation in children. Unique molecular identifiers were used in preparing the TCRbeta library. TCRdb re-derived calls from the PCR reads in MiXCR, one entry per CDR3 protein. The table lists about 610,000 distinct CDR3 sequences, roughly 10% of them singletons. Sequences were derived from PBMCs from the stem cell graft donor, sampled from the stem cell graft. The receptors come from a human donor who donated a stem cell graft to a child with acute myeloid leukemia.

This clonotype was seen only a few times. The chain carries TRBV5-1 and TRBJ1-4; 8 bases are shared with TRBD1. From germline, CDR1 is SGHRS and CDR2 YFSETQ. This CDR3 is built from 15 residues. V lost 4 bases and J lost 5; bases outside the gene matches: 7. The CDR3 nucleotides are TGCGCCAGCAGCATGGGACAGGTGCCGAATGAAAAACTGTTTTTT. It specifies CASSMGQVPNEKLFF.

This clonotype occurred many times. The rearrangement joins TRBV7-2 to TRBJ2-7; a weak D match, TRBD2 (6 bases). Germline loops: CDR1 SGHTA, CDR2 FQGNSA. V was cut by 6 bases and J by 1 base, with 13 bases left in between. The CDR3 is made up of 14 amino acids. In nucleotides, the CDR3 is TGTGCCAGCAGAAAGACTAGTCGTTCCTACGAGCAGTACTTC. It yields the protein CASRKTSRSYEQYF.

The chain carries TRBV7-3 and TRBJ1-1; no firm D call. The CDR3 length is 15 residues. Germline V gives CDR1 SGHTA, CDR2 FQGTGA. Trimming stripped 0 bases from V and 0 bases from J, with 8 bases between. DNA of the CDR3: TGTGCCAGCAGCTTAACCACGGATTTGAACACTGAAGCTTTCTTT. It translates to CASSLTTDLNTEAFF.

This clonotype was counted a few times. The CDR3 here is CASSLYGTANTGELFF. CDR3 DNA sequence: TGTGCCAGCAGTTTATACGGGACAGCGAACACCGGGGAGCTGTTTTTT. The rearrangement joins TRBV28 to TRBJ2-2; 7 nucleotides match TRBD1. The germline gives CDR1 MDHEN, CDR2 SYDVKM. Trimming took 1 base from V and 0 from J; bases not matched to a gene: 2. The CDR3 consists of 16 residues.

This clonotype was seen repeatedly, ten times or more. This sequence joins TRBV12-3 or TRBV12-4 and TRBJ2-1; no clear D gene. With 7 bases removed from V and 6 bases from J, the gap between germline ends came to 7 bases. The CDR3 is made up of 11 amino acids. This CDR3 reads CASKYINEQFF. In nucleotides, the CDR3 is TGTGCCAGCAAATACATCAATGAGCAGTTCTTC.